The 10 T cell receptor beta chains presented below share a single source sample, sequenced in a study of T cell responses to AZD1222 COVID-19 vaccine. Clones were sequenced by immunoSEQ multiplex PCR, and TCRdb holds only the in-frame ones, with some missing. The data contain about 200,000 clones, around 90% of them seen just once; the ten biggest clones take up around 3.6%. This sample comprised peripheral blood, obtained 28 days after the second dose of the MenACWY control vaccine. These TCRs come from an adult who received the MenACWY meningococcal vaccine as a control.

The chain joins TRBV5-1 to TRBJ2-1; 7 bases match TRBD2. The trim removed 1 base at V and 3 bases at J, leaving 4 bases unmatched. Germline loops: CDR1 SGHRS, CDR2 YFSETQ. This CDR3 has 15 amino acids. CDR3 DNA: TGCGCCAGCAGCTTGCCGACTAGCTTCTACAATGAGCAGTTCTTC. The encoded protein is CASSLPTSFYNEQFF.

CDR3 DNA sequence: TGTGCCATCAGTGAGGAGGACTACACTGAAGCTTTCTTT. Encoded protein: CAISEEDYTEAFF. The chain carries TRBV10-3 and TRBJ1-1; no clear D gene. This CDR3 is built from 13 residues. Germline V gene lookup returns CDR1 ENHRY and CDR2 SYGVKD. Trimming removed 2 bases at V and 3 bases at J, with 7 bases between.

This sequence joins TRBV2 and TRBJ1-1, with 8 nucleotides matching TRBD1. After removal of 7 bases from V and 2 bases from J, the junction contained 6 bases not matched to a gene. Per germline, CDR1 SNHLY and CDR2 FYNNEI. This CDR3 comprises 14 residues. The CDR3 DNA reads TGTGCCAGCACCTTGACAGGGGTAAACACTGAAGCTTTCTTT. Its protein product is CASTLTGVNTEAFF.

This chain links TRBV15 with TRBJ1-5, with TRBD1 matching 9 bases. V gave up 0 bases and J gave up 2 bases; unmatched junction bases: 11. The CDR3 consists of 19 residues. From germline, CDR1 is LNHNV and CDR2 YYDKDF (reference sequence). The CDR3 DNA follows: TGTGCCACCAGCAGAGATAAAATTGGACAGGGGCGCGGCAATCAGCCCCAGCATTTT. It yields the protein CATSRDKIGQGRGNQPQHF.

V usage is TRBV6-5 and J usage is TRBJ2-7, with D possibly called TRBD1 or TRBD2 (6 bases each). The CDR3 sequence is 12 residues long. Germline values: CDR1 MNHEY, CDR2 SVGAGI. The V end was cut by 6 bases, the J end by 7 bases, with 13 bases between. CDR3 sequence: CASSPGAGEQYF. DNA of the CDR3: TGTGCCAGCAGCCCAGGGGCGGGGGAGCAGTACTTC.

The chain carries TRBV3-1 (or the pseudogene TRBV3-2) and TRBJ2-2; a possible D gene is TRBD2 (5 bases). Trimming left V 2 bases short and J 7 bases short, with 17 bases between. CDR3 length: 16 amino acids. Germline lookup yields CDR1 LGHDT and CDR2 YNNKEL (reference sequence). For the CDR3, the DNA is TGTGCCAGCAGCCAAACGATCGGGTCGGGATTCGGGGAGCTGTTTTTT. This codes for CASSQTIGSGFGELFF.

The chain recombines TRBV30 with TRBJ1-2, with D possibly TRBD1 on 6 matching bases. The germline gives CDR1 GTSNPN, CDR2 SVGIG (reference sequence). Trimming stripped 4 bases from V and 0 bases from J, with 12 bases between. The CDR3 contains 14 residues. CDR3 nucleotide sequence: TGTGCCTGGAAATTACAGGGTACTAACTATGGCTACACCTTC. The encoded protein is CAWKLQGTNYGYTF.

V is TRBV7-9 and J is TRBJ2-3; 13 bases fit TRBD2. The germline gives CDR1 SEHNR, CDR2 FQNEAQ (reference sequence). This CDR3 contains 18 residues. Trimming cost V 5 bases and J 3 bases; bases outside gene matches: 11. CDR3 sequence: CASSPWGLAGWETDTQYF. For the CDR3, the DNA is TGTGCCAGCAGCCCCTGGGGACTAGCGGGATGGGAAACAGATACGCAGTATTTT.

This chain connects TRBV9 to TRBJ2-7, with D uncertain. The CDR3 has 13 residues. V lost 0 bases to trimming and J lost 4 bases, with 8 bases between them. CDR1 and CDR2 (germline): SGDLS, YYNGEE. Here the CDR3 DNA reads TGTGCCAGCAGCGTAGATCCGTGGTACGAGCAGTACTTC. Its translation is CASSVDPWYEQYF.

The V call is TRBV28, the J call TRBJ1-3; the D is unclear. V dropped 6 bases and J dropped 2 bases, with 14 bases sitting between them. Germline V gene sequence: CDR1 MDHEN, CDR2 SYDVKM. This CDR3 spans 15 amino acids. The CDR3 coding sequence is TGTGCCAGCAGGTCCCCGGTGGGGACTGGAAACACCATATATTTT. Residues: CASRSPVGTGNTIYF.